The entry below describes one T cell receptor (beta chain). Antigen: not known. Some clones are missing from TCRdb's copy, which holds only in-frame ones; the method was immunoSEQ multiplex PCR. The sample gives hundreds of thousands of clones, approximately 74% of which show up once; 1.7% is in the top ten. The data originate from a study of shared clonotypes between healthy human individuals. The study, taken as a whole, reports: Clonotype sharing across several donors was observed for 4% to 5.5% of naive CD4 clonotypes.

Between the trimmed V and J ends, which lost 1 base and 8 bases, there was a span of 12 bases. The length of the CDR3 is 13 residues. Germline CDR1 is SGHNT and CDR2 is YYREEE (reference sequence). Sequenced: memory CD4+ T cells sorted from blood. This sample's subset: CD45RA-negative fraction. This TCR was recovered from a woman aged 25 to 39 in good health. The V gene is TRBV5-4, the J gene TRBJ1-2, with D hard to call. CDR3 in amino acids: CASSLLGSPGYTF. CDR3 DNA: TGTGCCAGCAGCTTGTTAGGCAGCCCCGGCTACACCTTC.